This T cell receptor (beta chain) was profiled in a study of T cell changes during pregnancy in multiple sclerosis. The CDR3 contains 15 residues. Germline values: CDR1 MNHNS, CDR2 SASEGT. The V gene lost 8 bases and the J gene lost 1 base, with 15 bases spanning the gap. Produced via immunoSEQ multiplex PCR; TCRdb's table is partial and in-frame only. The repertoire holds 65,000 to 70,000 clones, almost 95% seen once, with just under 2% in the top ten. This sequence was found in a female donor in good health, enrolled as a control in a pregnancy study. The source material was peripheral blood, sampled in the third trimester of pregnancy. The chain carries TRBV6-1 and TRBJ1-5; D not resolved. The CDR3 DNA sequence: TGTGCCAGCCGGGAGGGAAGTTGGAGCAATCAGCCCCAGCATTTT. It encodes CASREGSWSNQPQHF.